Listed below are T cell receptor beta chains from one sample, sequenced in a study of T cells in Graves' hyperthyroidism and ophthalmopathy. Using its own MiXCR run on the multiplex PCR reads, TCRdb lists one record per CDR3 protein. The sample gives roughly 250,000 distinct CDR3 sequences, roughly 15% of which show up once; more than 10% is in the top ten. Sequencing input: blood. These receptors came from a woman aged 40 to 55 with Graves' hyperthyroidism that later progressed to Graves' ophthalmopathy. CDR3s include the opening cysteine and the closing phenylalanine or tryptophan. Fields, in order: D gene, J gene, V gene, clone size, CDR3 protein, CDR3 DNA. D genes are given only for firm matches. Clone size, where shown, is once, few, many, or a class for clones that have expanded.

D: .
J: TRBJ1-4
V: TRBV6-1
size: many
CDR3: CASSPRTDEKLFF
DNA: TGTGCCAGCAGTCCCAGGACGGATGAAAAACTGTTTTTT

D: .
J: TRBJ2-5
V: TRBV20-1
size: many
CDR3: CSARDAGNGQETQYF
DNA: TGCAGTGCTAGAGATGCGGGGAACGGTCAAGAGACCCAGTACTTC

D: .
J: TRBJ2-5
V: TRBV13
size: many
CDR3: CASTSAQETQYF
DNA: TGTGCCAGCACTAGCGCCCAAGAGACCCAGTACTTC

D: .
J: TRBJ2-1
V: TRBV19
size: few
CDR3: CASSFANSYNEQFF
DNA: TGTGCCAGTAGTTTCGCGAACTCCTACAATGAGCAGTTCTTC

D: .
J: TRBJ1-2
V: TRBV10-2
size: once
CDR3: CASSERDISYGYTF
DNA: TGCGCCAGCAGTGAGAGGGACATATCCTATGGCTACACCTTC

D: TRBD1
J: TRBJ1-1
V: TRBV7-9
size: .
CDR3: CASSLWAGGANTEAFF
DNA: TGTGCCAGCAGTTTATGGGCAGGGGGAGCGAACACTGAAGCTTTCTTT

D: .
J: TRBJ1-3
V: TRBV4-1
size: many
CDR3: CASSLDRGSGNTIYF
DNA: TGCGCCAGCAGCCTCGACCGGGGCTCCGGAAACACCATATATTTT

D: .
J: TRBJ2-1
V: TRBV5-4
size: .
CDR3: CASSLGLRGEQFF
DNA: TGTGCCAGCAGCTTGGGGTTGAGGGGTGAGCAGTTCTTC

D: TRBD2
J: TRBJ2-3
V: TRBV5-1
size: many
CDR3: CASRYISGLAGEMDTQYF
DNA: TGCGCCAGCCGGTATATTTCGGGACTAGCGGGAGAAATGGATACGCAGTATTTT

D: .
J: TRBJ2-5
V: TRBV11-2
size: many
CDR3: CASSSRDIFKETQYF
DNA: TGTGCCAGCAGCTCCCGGGACATTTTCAAAGAGACCCAGTACTTC

D: .
J: TRBJ2-7
V: TRBV5-1
size: many
CDR3: CASSLAWSSRGSEQYF
DNA: TGCGCCAGCAGCTTGGCCTGGAGTTCGAGGGGTAGCGAGCAGTACTTC

D: .
J: TRBJ1-6
V: TRBV6-1
size: few
CDR3: CASSITAAASSYNSPLHF
DNA: TGTGCCAGCAGTATAACGGCGGCGGCGAGCTCCTATAATTCACCCCTCCACTTT

D: .
J: TRBJ2-4
V: TRBV28
size: many
CDR3: CASSPATREGVDIQYF
DNA: TGTGCCAGCAGTCCCGCGACTAGGGAAGGGGTTGACATTCAGTACTTC

D: TRBD2
J: TRBJ2-6
V: TRBV5-1
size: many
CDR3: CASSLWPGGSGANVLTF
DNA: TGCGCCAGCAGCTTGTGGCCGGGAGGCTCTGGGGCCAACGTCCTGACTTTC

D: TRBD2
J: TRBJ2-7
V: TRBV6-1
size: many
CDR3: CASSGISGAAYEQYF
DNA: TGTGCCAGCAGTGGAATTAGCGGGGCGGCCTACGAGCAGTACTTC

D: TRBD2
J: TRBJ2-1
V: TRBV4-1
size: few
CDR3: CASSQGAGNGYNEQFF
DNA: TGCGCCAGCAGCCAAGGAGCGGGAAACGGATACAATGAGCAGTTCTTC

D: .
J: TRBJ1-1
V: TRBV20-1
size: many
CDR3: CSAAAGKGRTEAFF
DNA: TGCAGTGCTGCTGCAGGGAAGGGTAGAACTGAAGCTTTCTTT

D: .
J: TRBJ2-5
V: TRBV7-2
size: few
CDR3: CASSFQRRETQYF
DNA: TGTGCCAGCAGCTTTCAAAGGCGGGAGACCCAGTACTTC

D: .
J: TRBJ2-5
V: TRBV5-5
size: many
CDR3: CASSLTQMGTQYF
DNA: TGTGCCAGCAGCCTCACCCAGATGGGGACCCAGTACTTC

D: .
J: TRBJ2-3
V: TRBV6-1
size: many
CDR3: CASTLNPPALGLTDTQYF
DNA: TGTGCCAGCACCCTAAATCCACCAGCACTTGGCCTCACAGATACGCAGTATTTT

D: TRBD2
J: TRBJ2-7
V: TRBV20-1
size: .
CDR3: CSGTSGSYEQYF
DNA: TGCAGTGGGACTAGCGGATCCTACGAGCAGTACTTC

D: TRBD1
J: TRBJ1-3
V: TRBV18
size: few
CDR3: CASRDSSGNTIYF
DNA: TGTGCCAGCCGGGACAGCTCTGGAAACACCATATATTTT

D: TRBD1
J: TRBJ1-4
V: TRBV4-1
size: few
CDR3: CASSQVGGGQGFNEKLFF
DNA: TGCGCCAGCAGCCAAGTAGGAGGAGGACAGGGTTTTAATGAAAAACTGTTTTTT

D: .
J: TRBJ1-6
V: TRBV20-1
size: many
CDR3: CSARQGNYGSPLHF
DNA: TGCAGTGCTAGACAGGGGAATTACGGTTCACCCCTCCACTTT

D: TRBD2
J: TRBJ2-7
V: TRBV5-1
size: many
CDR3: CASSLSTSGYEQYF
DNA: TGCGCCAGCAGCCTCTCGACTAGCGGGTACGAGCAGTACTTC

D: .
J: TRBJ2-7
V: TRBV3-1
size: .
CDR3: CASSPGNGRGIYEQYF
DNA: TGTGCCAGCAGCCCAGGAAACGGACGTGGGATTTACGAGCAGTACTTC

D: TRBD2
J: TRBJ2-2
V: TRBV11-2
size: many
CDR3: CASRYVPAGGTGELFF
DNA: TGTGCCAGCAGATATGTCCCAGCGGGAGGCACCGGGGAGCTGTTTTTT

D: .
J: TRBJ1-4
V: TRBV6-1
size: many
CDR3: CASKLQGDGRKLFF
DNA: TGTGCCAGCAAACTACAGGGCGACGGGAGAAAACTGTTTTTT

D: TRBD2
J: TRBJ2-1
V: TRBV11-2
size: .
CDR3: CASWGGTSGRVPSSYNEQFF
DNA: TGTGCCAGCTGGGGGGGGACTAGCGGGAGGGTTCCCAGCTCCTACAATGAGCAGTTCTTC